These 2 T cell receptor beta chains came from one sample sequenced in a study of identifying expanded T cells in peripheral blood (dated by TCRdb to about 2019). The library was prepared using the immunoSEQ multiplex PCR assay. TCRdb holds this immuneACCESS table with in-frame rearrangements only. Some clones are missing; in checked studies, unresolved V genes explain under half, and the rest has no known cause. This sample comprises 90,000 to 100,000 clones, 88% of them detected only once. The top ten hold 5.5% to 6% of the sample. The material sequenced was blood. The receptors come from a person between 18 and 75 years old in good health.

The chain carries TRBV10-2 and TRBJ2-7, with 8 nucleotides matching TRBD1. With 2 bases clipped from V and 4 bases from J, the junction kept 7 bases outside the gene matches. The CDR3 covers 15 residues. Germline lookup yields CDR1 WSHSY and CDR2 SAAADI. In nucleotides, the CDR3 is TGCGCCAGCAGTGAGCCGCAGGGGGCTGTATACGAGCAGTACTTC. Its protein product is CASSEPQGAVYEQYF.

This chain connects TRBV9 to TRBJ1-2; tentatively, D is TRBD1 (6 bases). The CDR3 sequence is 15 residues long. Trimming removed 0 bases at V and 4 bases at J, with 13 bases between. Germline CDR1 SGDLS, CDR2 YYNGEE. CDR3 protein: CASSVEGGAPYGYTF. The CDR3 region has the DNA TGTGCCAGCAGCGTAGAGGGGGGCGCACCCTATGGCTACACCTTC.